This passage covers 19 T cell receptor beta chains from one sample sequenced in a study of regulatory T cells in long-lasting Graves disease. Researchers made TCR beta libraries by using iRepertoire HTBI primers and running Arm-PCR on CDR3 regions. TCRdb reprocessed the multiplex PCR reads via MiXCR and lists one record per CDR3 protein. The sample holds roughly 220,000 distinct CDR3 sequences, approximately 20% seen once. As for time point: newly diagnosed GD, antithyroid drugs for less than 3 months. From PBMCs, RNA was extracted and then used to make the TCR library. The source material was peripheral blood mononuclear cells (PBMCs), sampled at new diagnosis, from a patient treated with antithyroid drugs. These receptor sequences come from a female donor with Graves disease.

The genes are TRBV10-2 and TRBJ2-1, with TRBD2 identical over 8 bases. The CDR3 is made up of 14 amino acids. CDR1 is WSHSY and CDR2 is SAAADI in the germline V gene. The ends lost 10 bases at V and 9 bases at J; junction bases unmatched: 14. In nucleotides, the CDR3 is TGCGCCACCGAGGCCGGGACTAGGGGTCCTGAGCAGTTCTTC. This encodes CATEAGTRGPEQFF.

This clonotype was seen many times. The rearrangement links TRBV6-2 or TRBV6-3 to TRBJ2-2; a possible D gene is TRBD1 (5 bases). The CDR3 covers 12 residues. Per germline, CDR1 MNHEY and CDR2 SVGEGT. V lost 2 bases and J 7 bases, leaving 5 bases between the germline ends. This CDR3 reads CASSYRGGELFF. CDR3 bases: TGTGCCAGCAGTTACAGGGGCGGGGAGCTGTTTTTT.

This clonotype was detected many times. The V and J genes are TRBV7-2 and TRBJ2-5, with no clear D. Germline V gene sequence: CDR1 SGHTA, CDR2 FQGNSA. Trimming took 1 base from V and 10 from J, leaving 10 bases between them. The CDR3 totals 12 residues. This CDR3 is CASSLETSSQYF. For the CDR3, the DNA is TGTGCCAGCAGCTTAGAGACTTCGAGCCAGTACTTC.

This clonotype was counted many times. The chain uses TRBV7-9 and TRBJ1-2, with D unresolved. This CDR3 is 17 amino acids long. The germline V gene encodes CDR1 SEHNR and CDR2 FQNEAQ (reference sequence). Trimming pared 0 bases from V and 4 bases from J, leaving 18 bases between. CDR3 sequence reads: CASSLAPGSEFGYGYTF. For the CDR3, the DNA is TGTGCCAGCAGCTTAGCCCCCGGTAGCGAATTTGGCTATGGCTACACCTTC. The entire variable domain, with the rest obtained from reference TRBV7-9 and TRBJ1-2, is as follows: DTGVSQNPRHKITKRGQNVTFRCDPISEHNRLYWYRQTLGQGPEFLTYFQNEAQLEKSRLLSDRFSAERPKGSFSTLEIQRTEQGDSAMYLCASSLAPGSEFGYGYTFGSGTRLTVV.

This clonotype was observed a handful of times. A single base is all that separates this from a far larger clone, so a read error is likely. The V gene is TRBV10-3, the J gene TRBJ2-7, with a tentative D call TRBD2 (6 bases). V lost 6 bases to trimming and J lost 7 bases, with 22 bases between them. Germline V gives CDR1 ENHRY, CDR2 SYGVKD. The CDR3 consists of 15 residues. CDR3 region: CAIRPGLSSYNEQYF. DNA for the CDR3: TGTGCCATCAGGCCGGGACTGAGCTCCTACAATGAGCAGTACTTC.

This clonotype was observed at least ten times. As DNA, the CDR3 is TGTGCCAGCAGCTTATTTGGTCCGGGACAGAGGAACACTGAAGCTTTCTTT. Protein product: CASSLFGPGQRNTEAFF. This chain uses TRBV7-3 with TRBJ1-1; the match to TRBD1 covers 7 bases. Trimming at V came to 2 bases and at J to 1 base, leaving 10 bases not matched to a gene. CDR1 and CDR2 from the germline V gene are SGHTA and FQGTGA. CDR3 size: 17 residues.

In its sample, this clonotype was seen a few times. The chain is built from TRBV4-3 and TRBJ1-1, with D perhaps TRBD1 (5 bases). In germline, CDR1 is LGHNA, CDR2 YSLEER. The CDR3 covers 14 residues. V dropped 0 bases and J dropped 4 bases, with 9 bases sitting between them. The CDR3 loop is CASSQDRGGTEAFF. DNA of the CDR3: TGCGCCAGCAGCCAAGATCGGGGGGGCACTGAAGCTTTCTTT.

This clonotype was counted at least ten times. The J gene is TRBJ2-3, the V gene TRBV19; 9 nucleotides line up with TRBD2. V trimming: 3 bases; J trimming: 5 bases; junction bases outside the gene matches: 6. The CDR3 covers 15 residues. CDR1 is LNHDA and CDR2 is SQIVND in the germline V gene (reference sequence). The CDR3 is CASSIGGRALDTQYF. Here the CDR3 DNA reads TGTGCCAGTAGTATTGGCGGGAGGGCCTTAGATACGCAGTATTTT.

This clonotype has a count of ten or more. V gene TRBV19 combines with J gene TRBJ2-1, with 11 nucleotides matching TRBD1. Germline trimming cut 4 bases from V and 8 bases from J; bases unmatched to any gene: 7. The CDR3 has 15 residues. Germline values: CDR1 LNHDA, CDR2 SQIVND (reference sequence). The CDR3 coding sequence is TGTGCCAGTAGTAAAGGACAGGGGGCGGGACATGAGCAGTTCTTC. Translating gives CASSKGQGAGHEQFF.

In this sample, this clonotype turned up many times. V is TRBV20-1 and J is TRBJ2-7; D gene unclear. The germline V gene has CDR1 DFQATT and CDR2 SNEGSKA (reference sequence). The CDR3 spans 13 residues. Deletions cut 0 bases from V and 3 bases from J, with 9 bases between. DNA of the CDR3: TGCAGTGCTAGAGATTGGGCAAGCTACGAGCAGTACTTC. It codes for CSARDWASYEQYF.

This clonotype has just a few counts. V and J are TRBV5-8 and TRBJ2-7; D may be TRBD1 (6 bases). The CDR3 contains 12 residues. V shed 2 bases and J shed 5 bases, with 8 bases lying between them. Germline V gene sequence: CDR1 SGHTS, CDR2 YDEGEE. CDR3 coding DNA: TGTGCCAGCAGCTTCAGGGGAAACGAGCAGTACTTC. Its protein product is CASSFRGNEQYF. Looking up the rest from reference TRBV5-8 and TRBJ2-7 gives the full variable domain: EAGVTQSPTHLIKTRGQQATLRCSPISGHTSVYWYQQALGLGLQFLLWYDEGEERNRGNFPPRFSGRQFPNYSSELNVNALELEDSALYLCASSFRGNEQYFGPGTRLTVT.

This clonotype has a single count. CDR3 coding DNA: TGTGCCAGCAGCGTCGCCCCTATAAACAATGAGCAGTTCTTC. It encodes CASSVAPINNEQFF. The rearrangement joins TRBV9 to TRBJ2-1; D not certain. This CDR3 comprises 14 residues. Trimming pared 2 bases from V and 5 bases from J, leaving 11 bases between. Germline V gene sequence: CDR1 SGDLS, CDR2 YYNGEE.

This clonotype was detected many times. The CDR3 is CASGLVGSPSGMGYNEQFF. In DNA form, the CDR3 reads TGTGCTAGTGGTTTGGTGGGTAGTCCTAGCGGGATGGGGTACAATGAGCAGTTCTTC. The V and J genes are TRBV12-5 and TRBJ2-1, with 9 nucleotides matching TRBD2. CDR1 LGHNT and CDR2 FRNRAP come from the germline V gene. The length of the CDR3 is 19 residues. V lost 0 bases, J lost 4 bases, and 13 bases stayed unmatched.

The rearrangement uses TRBV10-2 and TRBJ2-1, with 7 bases lining up with TRBD2. Germline CDR1 and CDR2: WSHSY and SAAADI. V was clipped by 8 bases and J by 8 bases; unmatched bases: 6. This CDR3 spans 12 amino acids. CDR3 protein: CASQLGGDEQFF. The CDR3 DNA reads as TGCGCCAGCCAGTTGGGGGGGGATGAGCAGTTCTTC.

The chain uses TRBV12-5 and TRBJ1-1; a possible D gene is TRBD1 (6 bases). V was clipped by 10 bases and J by 1 base, with 10 bases between them. Germline CDR1 is LGHNT and CDR2 is FRNRAP. The CDR3 covers 12 residues. CDR3 in amino acids: CATTGQNTEAFF. The CDR3 DNA reads as TGTGCTACTACGGGACAGAACACTGAAGCTTTCTTT.

This clonotype has a count of ten or more. The V call is TRBV14, the J call TRBJ2-5; no clear D. Trimming cost V 10 bases and J 1 base, with 10 bases left between them. The germline V gene has CDR1 SGHDN and CDR2 FVKESK. The CDR3 runs 12 residues. CDR3 DNA: TGTGCCACCCCCCCCGCCCAAGAGACCCAGTACTTC. This codes for CATPPAQETQYF.

This clonotype was picked up many times. The V gene is TRBV6-1, the J gene TRBJ1-4; TRBD1 matches 9 bases. The junction had 6 bases not matched to a gene; V was cut back by 5 bases and J by 8 bases. The CDR3 extends over 14 amino acids. CDR1 and CDR2 from the germline V gene are MNHNS and SASEGT. The CDR3 loop reads CASSIQGAGEKLFF. Here the CDR3 DNA reads TGTGCCAGCAGTATACAGGGGGCTGGAGAAAAACTGTTTTTT.

The chain is built from TRBV6-5 and TRBJ1-3; tentatively, D is TRBD1 (6 bases). This CDR3 is built from 14 residues. Germline V lookup: CDR1 MNHEY, CDR2 SVGAGI. Trimming stripped 4 bases from V and 3 bases from J, with 10 bases between. The CDR3 loop reads CASSLGGDGNTIYF. CDR3 nucleotide sequence: TGTGCCAGCAGTTTAGGGGGGGATGGAAACACCATATATTTT.

V usage is TRBV15 and J usage is TRBJ1-5, with 9 positions matching TRBD1. Germline CDR1 LNHNV, CDR2 YYDKDF (reference sequence). CDR3 length: 16 residues. The V segment lost 6 bases and the J segment 3 bases; nucleotides outside the gene matches: 9. The DNA of the CDR3 is TGTGCCACCAGTCCTCTCCGGGACAGGGACAATCAGCCCCAGCATTTT. Amino acids: CATSPLRDRDNQPQHF.